This T cell receptor beta chain was profiled in a study of T cells after yellow fever vaccination. About the research overall: SMART-Seq v4 Ultra Low Input prepared the low-cell-number fractions.

Study-wide findings and caveats: FACS-sorted repertoires might harbor abundant contaminating clonotypes from the bulk population.

This clonotype has only a few counts. Its antigen is unidentified. UMIs and a universal primer site were added when TCR cDNA was made by 5'RACE template switching. TCRdb reprocessed the 5' RACE reads via MiXCR and lists one record per CDR3 protein. The sample has a few hundred thousand distinct CDR3 sequences, around 16% seen once; the top ten hold roughly 17%. This specimen consisted of PBMCs, obtained less than 6 days after the first yellow fever vaccination. This TCR was sampled from a man aged 18 to 29 who received the YFV17D yellow fever vaccine.

CDR3 protein: CSVERVGTGKETQYF. DNA of the CDR3: TGCAGCGTTGAAAGGGTAGGGACAGGGAAAGAGACCCAGTACTTC. This chain links TRBV29-1 with TRBJ2-5, with TRBD1 matching 9 bases. The junction had 7 bases not matched to a gene; V was cut back by 2 bases and J by 3 bases. Germline CDR1 SQVTM, CDR2 ANQGSEA. The CDR3 covers 15 residues.